Listed here are 24 T cell receptor beta chains from one sample, sequenced in a study of tumor-infiltrating lymphocytes in primary liver carcinoma. Germline DNA was extracted alongside blood RNA, which was obtained from unsorted whole blood. TCR beta cDNA was made from 500 ng total RNA with a constant-region primer. Sequencing libraries for TCR beta derived from three nested multiplex PCR rounds that used slightly modified ARM-PCR. The first two PCR rounds, approximately 10 cycles each, used TRBV1-TRBV30 forward primers and a C-beta reverse primer. MiXCR, run by TCRdb on the multiplex PCR reads, gives a single entry per CDR3 protein. The table includes about 310,000 distinct CDR3 sequences, over 55% detected once. What was sequenced was peripheral blood. The receptors here all came from a man aged 35 to 55 with primary liver carcinoma and hepatitis B virus infection.

V usage is TRBV5-4 and J usage is TRBJ2-7; D is possibly TRBD1 (6 bases). V gave up 5 bases and J gave up 1 base, with 13 bases separating them. Germline CDR1 and CDR2: SGHNT and YYREEE (reference sequence). The CDR3 contains 14 residues. In nucleotides, the CDR3 is TGTGCCAGCAGTACACGGACAGCTTCCTACGAGCAGTACTTC. Its protein product is CASSTRTASYEQYF.

The chain uses TRBV29-1 and TRBJ2-7; the D gene could be TRBD1 or TRBD2 (5 bases each). The CDR3 consists of 13 residues. Germline V gene lookup returns CDR1 SQVTM and CDR2 ANQGSEA. V dropped 6 bases and J dropped 6 bases, with 18 bases sitting between them. The CDR3: CSVAPGLASEQYF. The CDR3 DNA reads as TGCAGCGTCGCACCGGGGCTAGCAAGCGAGCAGTACTTC.

Concerning this clonotype: This may be a read error: a much more frequent sequence differs by one nucleotide. No conserved phenylalanine or tryptophan is present at the end of the CDR3, so a read error is the likely explanation. The chain combines TRBV6-2 or TRBV6-3 with TRBJ2-7; D remains ambiguous. V shed 4 bases and J shed 2 bases, with 3 bases lying between them. The CDR3 length is 11 residues. Germline V gene data show CDR1 as MNHEY and CDR2 as SVGEGT. The CDR3 region is CASSFAYEQYL. CDR3 coding DNA: TGTGCCAGCAGTTTTGCCTACGAGCAGTACTTG.

Comment on this clonotype: This may be a read error, as it is one base from a much larger clone. This chain joins TRBV12-3 or TRBV12-4 and TRBJ2-7, with TRBD1 as a possible D gene (6 bases). The CDR3 sequence is 13 residues long. The V gene lost 5 bases and the J gene lost 5 bases, with 13 bases spanning the gap. The CDR3: CASSLPDRDEQYF. The CDR3 DNA follows: TGTGCCAGCAGTCTACCGGACAGAGACGAGCAGTACTTC.

This clonotype has a single count. V gene TRBV7-2 combines with J gene TRBJ2-4; D ambiguous. CDR1 and CDR2 (germline): SGHTA, FQGNSA. CDR3 length: 13 amino acids. V dropped 4 bases and J dropped 4 bases, with 8 bases sitting between them. The CDR3 loop is CASSSAEKNIQYF. The CDR3 coding sequence is TGTGCCAGCAGCTCCGCCGAAAAAAACATTCAGTACTTC.

This clonotype was picked up a small number of times. The chain joins TRBV10-3 to TRBJ2-1; D is ambiguous. The CDR3 length is 14 residues. Per the germline V gene, CDR1 is ENHRY and CDR2 is SYGVKD. The V gene lost 2 bases and the J gene lost 1 base, with 6 bases spanning the gap. CDR3 sequence: CAISESSSYNEQFF. The DNA of the CDR3 is TGTGCCATCAGTGAGAGTAGTTCCTACAATGAGCAGTTCTTC.

Worth noting for this clonotype: This could be a read error, since a much larger clone is one nucleotide away. CDR3 sequence reads: CASYPPGELFF. The CDR3 region has the DNA TGTGCCAGTTACCCGCCGGGGGAGCTGTTTTTT. The chain joins TRBV6-2 or TRBV6-3 to TRBJ2-2; no reliable D call. This CDR3 has 11 residues. Trimming took off 9 bases at V and 8 bases at J, with 10 bases between the two ends. Per the germline V gene, CDR1 is MNHEY and CDR2 is SVGEGT.

Comments on this clonotype: A junction boundary mismatches the germline segment, possibly from a read error. This chain joins TRBV6-1 and TRBJ2-3; D uncertain. Germline V gives CDR1 MNHNS, CDR2 SASEGT. The CDR3 is 13 amino acids. This CDR3 is CVSSEVNTDTQYF. Written as DNA, the CDR3 is TGTGTCAGCAGTGAAGTAAACACAGATACGCAGTATTTT.

This clonotype was counted between two and nine times. This chain uses TRBV12-3 or TRBV12-4 with TRBJ1-1; 10 nucleotides align to TRBD1. This CDR3 spans 18 amino acids. With V trimmed by 5 bases and J by 3 bases, 15 bases remained unmatched. The CDR3 region is CASSPQGGQGRGYTEAFF. CDR3 DNA sequence: TGTGCCAGCAGTCCGCAGGGGGGACAGGGGCGCGGGTACACTGAAGCTTTCTTT.

The chain employs TRBV7-9 and TRBJ2-6; D is perhaps TRBD1 (6 bases). The germline gives CDR1 SEHNR, CDR2 FQNEAQ (reference sequence). The length of the CDR3 is 15 residues. Trimming pared 5 bases from V and 3 bases from J, leaving 11 bases between. The CDR3 spells CASSLQGFGANVLTF. CDR3 nucleotide sequence: TGTGCCAGCAGCCTACAGGGCTTTGGGGCCAACGTCCTGACTTTC.

This clonotype has just a few counts. V is TRBV14 and J is TRBJ2-1, with D possibly TRBD1 on 6 matching bases. The CDR3 runs to 16 residues. Deletions cut 4 bases from V and 2 bases from J, with 15 bases between. CDR1 is SGHDN and CDR2 is FVKESK in the germline V gene. For the CDR3, the DNA is TGTGCCAGCAGCCTTGAGGCCAGGGGTCCCTACAATGAGCAGTTCTTC. It translates to CASSLEARGPYNEQFF.

In regard to this clonotype: An end of the junction does not agree with germline; a read error may underlie this. The genes are TRBV14 and TRBJ2-1, with D possibly matching TRBD2 (5 bases). CDR1 and CDR2 from the germline V gene are SGHDN and FVKESK. The CDR3 contains 15 residues. DNA for the CDR3: TGTGCCAGCAGCCAAGTTGCGGGTCTCAAGGATGAGCAGCTCTTC. It translates to CASSQVAGLKDEQLF.

The gene calls are TRBV5-5 and TRBJ2-1; D not resolved. Germline CDR1 SGHKS, CDR2 YYEKEE (reference sequence). The CDR3 loop spans 16 amino acids. Trimming took 2 bases from V and 2 from J, leaving 14 bases between them. CDR3 amino acids: CASSFIGRSPYNEQFF. As DNA, the CDR3 is TGTGCCAGCAGCTTCATCGGAAGGAGTCCCTACAATGAGCAGTTCTTC.

About this clonotype itself: The CDR3 does not close with the conserved phenylalanine or tryptophan, likely indicating a read error. Because the CDR3's place on the DNA is in doubt, the DNA is left out and the CDR3 is given as listed by TCRdb. The genes are TRBV28 and TRBJ2-2; the table assigns TRBD2, which was not confirmed against the DNA. Germline V gives CDR1 MDHEN, CDR2 SYDVKM. The CDR3 contains 15 residues when both ends are counted. CDR3 residues: CASSSPAGGTGEPFS.

Of note for this clonotype: One end of the junction is discordant with germline, which a read error may explain. J is TRBJ2-1 and V is TRBV4-3; TRBD2 is a possible D gene (6 bases). The CDR3 runs to 14 residues. CDR1 LGHNA and CDR2 YSLEER come from the germline V gene. The CDR3 DNA reads as TGCGCCAGCAGCCAATTAGGGACTCACAATGAACAGTTCTTC. Protein product: CASSQLGTHNEQFF.

As for this clonotype: A read error is possible here, since a much larger clone lies one base away. The chain has TRBV29-1 and TRBJ2-6; D perhaps matches TRBD2 (5 bases). Germline CDR1 is SQVTM and CDR2 is ANQGSEA. The CDR3 runs 14 residues. V shed 3 bases and J shed 5 bases, with 11 bases lying between them. CDR3 sequence (DNA): TGCAGCGTTGACGGGGTTGCTTGGGCCAACGTCCTGACTTTC. Translating it yields CSVDGVAWANVLTF.

With regard to this clonotype: This may come from a read error, since a much larger clone is one base off. V and J are TRBV6-2 or TRBV6-3 and TRBJ2-7; D possibly corresponds to TRBD1 (5 bases). This CDR3 contains 12 residues. The germline V gene has CDR1 MNHEY and CDR2 SVGEGT. Trimming took off 2 bases at V and 5 bases at J, with 7 bases between the two ends. CDR3 nucleotide sequence: TGTGCCAGCAGTTACCAGGGCGACGAGCAGTACTTC. Its translation: CASSYQGDEQYF.

Only one count was recorded for this clonotype. CDR3 sequence reads: CASSLRISTGELFF. The CDR3, as DNA: TGTGCCAGCAGCTTAAGAATTTCTACCGGGGAGCTGTTTTTT. This chain joins TRBV7-3 and TRBJ2-2; no firm D call. The CDR3 spans 14 residues. Deletions cut 1 base from V and 5 bases from J, with 8 bases between. The germline CDR1 and CDR2 sequences are SGHTA and FQGTGA.

In this sample, this clonotype turned up many times. J is TRBJ1-1 and V is TRBV12-3 or TRBV12-4; TRBD1 agrees at 10 bases. The ends lost 5 bases at V and 7 bases at J; junction bases unmatched: 4. The CDR3 runs 13 residues. The CDR3, as DNA: TGTGCCAGCAGTGAAGGGACAGGGGATGAAGCTTTCTTT. It encodes CASSEGTGDEAFF.

The chain joins TRBV7-9 to TRBJ2-3; D gene ambiguous. The CDR3 sequence is 15 residues long. V dropped 1 base and J dropped 1 base, with 9 bases sitting between them. Germline V gene sequence: CDR1 SEHNR, CDR2 FQNEAQ (reference sequence). CDR3 sequence reads: CASSLVGEGTDTQYF. In DNA form, the CDR3 reads TGTGCCAGCAGCTTAGTAGGAGAGGGCACAGATACGCAGTATTTT.

With respect to this clonotype: Relative to the germline gene, one junction end is altered; a read error may explain this. V gene TRBV6-7 combines with J gene TRBJ2-5; D is perhaps TRBD2 (5 bases). TRBV6-7 is classed as an ORF, of uncertain function. This CDR3 has 13 residues. The CDR3 DNA reads TGTGCCAGCCGTTATTTGGGAGAAGGGACCCAGTACTTC. It specifies CASRYLGEGTQYF.

This clonotype has only a few counts. A read error is possible here, since a much larger clone lies one base away. The chain is built from TRBV4-1 and TRBJ1-1; D gene ambiguous. CDR3 size: 13 residues. CDR1 and CDR2 from the germline V gene are MGHRA and YSYEKL. In DNA, the CDR3 is TGCGCCAGCGGCCAAGAGGGAAGGAGGGAGGCTTTCTTT. The encoded protein is CASGQEGRREAFF.

V usage is TRBV7-3 and J usage is TRBJ2-1; D possibly corresponds to TRBD1 (6 bases). The CDR3 loop spans 16 amino acids. Germline CDR1 SGHTA, CDR2 FQGTGA. Trimming removed 5 bases from V and 1 base from J, with 15 bases in between. The CDR3 DNA follows: TGTGCCAGCAGCATACGTGGGGGCCCGTCCTACAATGAGCAGTTCTTC. This gives the protein CASSIRGGPSYNEQFF.

This chain joins TRBV5-1 and TRBJ2-3; TRBD1 is a possible D gene (5 bases). The CDR3 extends over 14 amino acids. CDR1 SGHRS and CDR2 YFSETQ come from the germline V gene. The ends were cut back, 1 base at V and 4 bases at J, with 10 bases in the middle. This CDR3 reads CASSLSQQADTQYF. The CDR3 DNA follows: TGCGCCAGCAGCTTGTCGCAACAGGCAGATACGCAGTATTTT.